The 4 T cell receptor beta chains listed next were all sequenced from one sample in a study of alternative splicing in chronic myeloid leukemia remission. Libraries were built from poly-A-enriched mRNA from about 1,000 ng total RNA. TCRdb reprocessed the bulk RNA-seq reads, with one entry per CDR3 protein and no DNA. The repertoire includes just over 350 distinct CDR3 sequences, roughly 95% of them detected once, and more than 8% sits in the top ten. Material for sequencing was PBMCs. These receptors all come from a person aged 25-55 years in good health.

This clonotype was seen just once. This sequence joins TRBV29-1 and TRBJ1-1; TCRdb designates TRBD1, a call that cannot be tested without DNA. Per the germline V gene, CDR1 is SQVTM and CDR2 is ANQGSEA. The CDR3 covers 13 residues. CDR3 protein: CSVETGSNTEAFF.

The CDR3 loop reads CASSLAMREGEQYF. The chain carries TRBV7-9 and TRBJ2-7; TCRdb proposes TRBD2, but this gene call is untestable without DNA. Germline values: CDR1 SEHNR, CDR2 FQNEAQ (reference sequence). The CDR3 loop spans 14 amino acids.

The chain joins TRBV10-2 to TRBJ1-2; TCRdb indicates TRBD1, and absent DNA this call remains unverified. CDR1 and CDR2 from the germline V gene are WSHSY and SAAADI. This CDR3 has 11 residues. The CDR3 spells CATRQAHGYTF.

V and J are TRBV18 and TRBJ1-3; TCRdb lists TRBD1, though no DNA is available to test this call. There are 15 residues in the CDR3. CDR1 and CDR2 from the germline V gene are KGHSH and LQKENI. The CDR3 sequence is CASSPGTGAGNTIYF.